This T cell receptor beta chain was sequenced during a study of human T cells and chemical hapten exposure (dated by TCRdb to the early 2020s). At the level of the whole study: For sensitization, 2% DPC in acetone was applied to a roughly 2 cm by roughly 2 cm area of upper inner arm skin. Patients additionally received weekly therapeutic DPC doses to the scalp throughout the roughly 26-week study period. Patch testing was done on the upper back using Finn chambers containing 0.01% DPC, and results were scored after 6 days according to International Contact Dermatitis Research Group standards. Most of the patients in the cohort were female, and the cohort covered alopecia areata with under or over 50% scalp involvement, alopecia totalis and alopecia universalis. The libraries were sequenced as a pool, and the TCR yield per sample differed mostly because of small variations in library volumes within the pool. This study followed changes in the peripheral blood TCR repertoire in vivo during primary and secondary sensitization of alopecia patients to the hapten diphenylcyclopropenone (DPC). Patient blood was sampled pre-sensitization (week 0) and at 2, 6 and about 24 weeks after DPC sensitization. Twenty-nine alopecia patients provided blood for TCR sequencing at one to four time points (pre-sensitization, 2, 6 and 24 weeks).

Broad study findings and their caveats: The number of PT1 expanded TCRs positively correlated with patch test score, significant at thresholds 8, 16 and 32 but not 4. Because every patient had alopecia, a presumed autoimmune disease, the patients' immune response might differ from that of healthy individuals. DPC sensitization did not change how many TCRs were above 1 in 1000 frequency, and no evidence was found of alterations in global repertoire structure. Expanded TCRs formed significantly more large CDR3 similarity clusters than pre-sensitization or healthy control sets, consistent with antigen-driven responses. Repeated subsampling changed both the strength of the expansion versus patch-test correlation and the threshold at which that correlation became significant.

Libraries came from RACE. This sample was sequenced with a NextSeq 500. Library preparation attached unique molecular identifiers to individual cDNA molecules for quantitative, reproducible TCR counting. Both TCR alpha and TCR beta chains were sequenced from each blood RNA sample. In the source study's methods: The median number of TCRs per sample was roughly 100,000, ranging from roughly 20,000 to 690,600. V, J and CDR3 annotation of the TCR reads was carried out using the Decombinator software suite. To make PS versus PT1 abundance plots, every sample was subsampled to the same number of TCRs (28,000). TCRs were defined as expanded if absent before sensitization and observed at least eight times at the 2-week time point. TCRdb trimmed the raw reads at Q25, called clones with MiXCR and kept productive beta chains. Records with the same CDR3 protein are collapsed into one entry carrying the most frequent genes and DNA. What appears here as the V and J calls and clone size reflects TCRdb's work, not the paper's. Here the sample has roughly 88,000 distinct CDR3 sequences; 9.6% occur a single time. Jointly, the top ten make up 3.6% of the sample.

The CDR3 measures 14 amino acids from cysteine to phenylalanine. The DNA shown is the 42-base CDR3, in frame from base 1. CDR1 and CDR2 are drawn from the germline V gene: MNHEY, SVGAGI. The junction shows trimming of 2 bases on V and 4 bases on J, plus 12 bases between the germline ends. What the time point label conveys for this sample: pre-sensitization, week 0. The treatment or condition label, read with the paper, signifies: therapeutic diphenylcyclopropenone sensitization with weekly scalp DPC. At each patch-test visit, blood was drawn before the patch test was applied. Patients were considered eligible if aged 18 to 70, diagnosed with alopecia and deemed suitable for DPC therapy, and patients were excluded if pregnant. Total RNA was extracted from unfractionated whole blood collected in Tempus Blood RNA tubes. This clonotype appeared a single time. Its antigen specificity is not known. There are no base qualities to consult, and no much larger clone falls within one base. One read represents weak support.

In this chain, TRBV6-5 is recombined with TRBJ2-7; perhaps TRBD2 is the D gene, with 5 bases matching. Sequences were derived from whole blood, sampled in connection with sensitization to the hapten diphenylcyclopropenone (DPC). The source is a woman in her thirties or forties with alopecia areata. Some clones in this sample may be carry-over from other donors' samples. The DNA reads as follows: TGTGCCAGCAGTTACGCCTTGAGGGCTTACGAGCAGTACTTC. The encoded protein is CASSYALRAYEQYF.